This T cell receptor (beta chain) was profiled in a study of T cells in Graves' hyperthyroidism and ophthalmopathy. The study's findings and limits: Before onset, by a median of about six months, the model predicted ophthalmopathy.

The cohort's ophthalmopathy patients, a group with duration under 3 months, had a Clinical Activity Score of at least 3 and a NOSPECS grade of at least 4. Exclusion followed for patients with uncontrolled infection, other autoimmune disease, pregnancy or lactation. In making diagnoses, clinical symptoms, serum thyroxine and TRAb, thyroid ultrasound and orbital computed tomography were all used. Looked up from germline, CDR1 is MNHNS and CDR2 is SASEGT. V was pared by 6 bases and J by 7 bases, with 6 bases of the junction left unmatched. CDR3 length equals 15 residues. RNA transcripts yielded amplified TCR beta CDR3 regions. The TCR CDR3 was amplified in a first-round RT-PCR using the HTBI primer set. MiXCR, applied by TCRdb to the multiplex PCR reads, yields one record per CDR3 protein. The sample consists of 530,000 or so distinct CDR3 sequences, 15% to 20% of them appearing once. The sample holds many counts of this clonotype. Its antigen is as yet unknown.

The material sequenced was blood. The clonotype originates from a woman younger than 35 with Graves' ophthalmopathy. The chain carries TRBV6-1 and TRBJ2-2, with 12 bases identical to TRBD1. Here the CDR3 reads CASSPGQGAIGELFF. CDR3 sequence (DNA): TGTGCCAGCAGCCCGGGACAGGGGGCGATCGGGGAGCTGTTTTTT.